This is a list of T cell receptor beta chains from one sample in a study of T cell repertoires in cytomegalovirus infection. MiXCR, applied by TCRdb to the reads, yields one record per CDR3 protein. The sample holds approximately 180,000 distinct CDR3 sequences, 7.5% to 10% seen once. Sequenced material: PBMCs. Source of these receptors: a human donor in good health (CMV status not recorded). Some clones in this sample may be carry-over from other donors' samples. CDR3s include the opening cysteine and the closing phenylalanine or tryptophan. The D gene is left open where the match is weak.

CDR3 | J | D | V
CASSLEPSVLYGYTF | TRBJ1-2 | NA | TRBV7-9
CASSLVRMDGSTEAFF | TRBJ1-1 | NA | TRBV12-3/TRBV12-4
CASSLGGDESKNIQYF | TRBJ2-4 | NA | TRBV7-2
CASSKTDRSFAFF | TRBJ1-1 | NA | TRBV7-8
CASSALTRTDTQYF | TRBJ2-3 | NA | TRBV27
CAISESGTGFTEAFF | TRBJ1-1 | TRBD1 | TRBV10-3
CASSLVAGAPYNEQFF | TRBJ2-1 | NA | TRBV5-6
CASSLGELRLASYEQYF | TRBJ2-7 | TRBD2 | TRBV5-6
CASNPGQTSNTGELFF | TRBJ2-2 | TRBD1 | TRBV10-2
CASSLGHRGYPYNEQFF | TRBJ2-1 | TRBD1 | TRBV5-5
CASSHNENTEAFF | TRBJ1-1 | NA | TRBV6-1
CASSPAGPSYEQYF | TRBJ2-7 | TRBD2 | TRBV6-2/TRBV6-3
CASSKISNTEAFF | TRBJ1-1 | NA | TRBV7-9
CASSLPDRGSNQPQHF | TRBJ1-5 | TRBD1 | TRBV28
CASSPSGLAGGEQFF | TRBJ2-1 | TRBD2 | TRBV11-1
CASSFPDRSNTGELFF | TRBJ2-2 | TRBD1 | TRBV7-9
CASSQEATGGFYEQYF | TRBJ2-7 | TRBD1 | TRBV4-3
CSVEIGPGNSIYF | TRBJ1-3 | NA | TRBV29-1
CASSLPGHRTEAFF | TRBJ1-1 | NA | TRBV5-6
CASSLPQETQYF | TRBJ2-5 | NA | TRBV7-2
CASCPSGGLNSPLHF | TRBJ1-6 | NA | TRBV14
CASRLYSGGSDTQYF | TRBJ2-3 | TRBD2 | TRBV12-3/TRBV12-4
CASTPSIRREGTYNEQFF | TRBJ2-1 | TRBD2 | TRBV28
CASSSLSGRQSGANVLTF | TRBJ2-6 | TRBD2 | TRBV7-9